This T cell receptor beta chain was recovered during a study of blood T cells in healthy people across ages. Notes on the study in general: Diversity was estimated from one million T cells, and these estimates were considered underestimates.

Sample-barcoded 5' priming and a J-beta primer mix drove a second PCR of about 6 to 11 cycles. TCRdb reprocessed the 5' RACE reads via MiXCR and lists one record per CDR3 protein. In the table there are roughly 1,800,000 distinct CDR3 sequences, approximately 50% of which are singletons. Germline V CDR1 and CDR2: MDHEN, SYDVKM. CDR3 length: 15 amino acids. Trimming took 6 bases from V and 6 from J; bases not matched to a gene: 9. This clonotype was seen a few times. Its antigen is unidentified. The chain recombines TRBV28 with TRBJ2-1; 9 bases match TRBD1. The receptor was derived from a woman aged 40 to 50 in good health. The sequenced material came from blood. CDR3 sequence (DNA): TGTGCCAGCAGCTCTCCGGGACAGGGTATCAATGAGCAGTTCTTC. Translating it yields CASSSPGQGINEQFF.